This T cell receptor (beta chain) comes out of a study of blood T cell repertoires in COVID-19. Deletions cut 6 bases from V and 2 bases from J, with 10 bases between. The CDR3 consists of 13 residues. The germline gives CDR1 KGHSH, CDR2 LQKENI. Generated by immunoSEQ multiplex PCR, the TCRdb table keeps only in-frame clones and is missing some. The sample has fewer than 200,000 clones, roughly 90% seen once. This receptor was taken from a young man with COVID-19, enrolled during active disease. The chain couples TRBV18 to TRBJ1-2; tentative D call: TRBD1 (5 bases). Sequenced input: peripheral blood. The CDR3 sequence: CASSSDSNYGYTF. The DNA of the CDR3 is TGTGCCAGCTCGTCAGACAGCAACTATGGCTACACCTTC.